This TCR beta chain was recovered during a study of blood T cell repertoires in COVID-19. On the study more broadly: The origin of the acute and convalescent COVID-19 samples was the United States, Italy and Spain. PBMCs, B-cell-depleted T cells, or T cells provided the cDNA or gDNA that made up the material.

Germline loops: CDR1 MNHEY, CDR2 SVGAGI. CDR3 length equals 15 residues. V was trimmed by 2 bases and J by 8 bases, leaving 15 bases between them. This clone has only one observation. How the authors handled the data: It was from reference gene primer amplification that nucleated cell counts were estimated. The method was immunoSEQ multiplex PCR; TCRdb's version includes in-frame clones alone and lacks a portion of them. V, J and clone size were drawn from that table, and D and trimming were deduced from the DNA. The sample holds around 94,000 clones, around 87% seen once. Input material: peripheral blood. The rearrangement joins TRBV6-5 to TRBJ1-4; D is perhaps TRBD1 (6 bases). This TCR was sampled from a man in his fifties with active or convalescent COVID-19. CDR3: CASSYVRGGEEKLFF. The CDR3, as DNA: TGTGCCAGCAGTTACGTGAGGGGGGGCGAGGAAAAACTGTTTTTT.